Each of the 28 T cell receptor beta chains below was sequenced from the same sample in a study of blood T cell repertoires in COVID-19. Data came from immunoSEQ multiplex PCR; TCRdb stores just in-frame clones and leaves some out. The sample holds 35,000 to 40,000 clones, approximately 91% seen once. Sequenced material: peripheral blood. The receptors originated from a man between 60 and 75 years old with active COVID-19.

The CDR3 DNA reads TGTGCCAGCAGTGAATACCTAGCGGCGAACACCGGGGAGCTGTTTTTT. Translating it yields CASSEYLAANTGELFF. The chain is built from TRBV25-1 and TRBJ2-2, with 7 bases aligning to TRBD2. This CDR3 comprises 16 residues. With 0 bases clipped from V and 0 bases from J, the junction kept 1 base outside the gene matches. Germline CDR1 and CDR2: MGHDK and SYGVNS.

This sequence joins TRBV2 and TRBJ2-1; perhaps TRBD1 as D (5 bases). In germline, CDR1 is SNHLY, CDR2 FYNNEI. Trimming pared 2 bases from V and 1 base from J, leaving 9 bases between. CDR3 length equals 15 residues. The CDR3 DNA is TGTGCCAGCAGTGAATACAGGAGTTCCTACAATGAGCAGTTCTTC. Translating it yields CASSEYRSSYNEQFF.

The gene calls are TRBV5-1 and TRBJ2-2, with D perhaps matching TRBD1 (5 bases). CDR1 and CDR2 from the germline V gene are SGHRS and YFSETQ. With 9 bases removed from V and 0 bases from J, the gap between germline ends came to 21 bases. The CDR3 is made up of 17 amino acids. The CDR3 coding sequence is TGCGCCAACTTCAGGGCCCGGGTGAATTCGAACACCGGGGAGCTGTTTTTT. It codes for CANFRARVNSNTGELFF.

The chain is built from TRBV6-4 and TRBJ2-7, with D possibly being TRBD1 (5 bases). Germline CDR1 and CDR2: MRHNA and SNTAGT. There are 16 residues in the CDR3. Trimming took 4 bases from V and 2 from J, leaving 18 bases between them. CDR3: CASSGKMRQLPYEQYF. The CDR3 DNA sequence: TGTGCCAGCAGTGGAAAAATGAGACAGCTACCCTACGAGCAGTACTTC.

The table lists this clone with a count of one. The chain has TRBV5-1 and TRBJ2-7; 8 bases are shared with TRBD2. The CDR3 consists of 15 residues. Germline-derived CDR1 and CDR2 are SGHRS and YFSETQ. J lost 2 bases, V lost 4 bases, and 8 bases had no gene match. CDR3 coding DNA: TGCGCCAGCAGCCCCGGACTAGCCCCCGCCTACGAGCAGTACTTC. This translates into CASSPGLAPAYEQYF.

V and J are TRBV18 and TRBJ1-1; D is ambiguous. This CDR3 contains 17 residues. The V end lost 2 bases, the J end lost 0 bases, and 16 bases lay between the germline ends. The germline gives CDR1 KGHSH, CDR2 LQKENI. CDR3 DNA sequence: TGTGCCAGCTCACCAGGGAGCCTCATTCTCATGAACACTGAAGCTTTCTTT. It codes for CASSPGSLILMNTEAFF.

This sequence joins TRBV6-5 and TRBJ1-3; D is possibly TRBD1 (5 bases). Trimming left V 0 bases short and J 4 bases short, with 7 bases between. CDR3 length equals 14 residues. Germline V lookup: CDR1 MNHEY, CDR2 SVGAGI. The DNA for the CDR3 is TGTGCCAGCAGTTACTCGTCAGGGGGAAACACCATATATTTT. It translates to CASSYSSGGNTIYF.

This clone was seen only once. The rearrangement joins TRBV27 to TRBJ2-7, with D possibly matching TRBD2 (6 bases). Germline V gene data show CDR1 as MNHEY and CDR2 as SMNVEV (reference sequence). This CDR3 region has 13 residues. Trimming left V 6 bases short and J 0 bases short, with 9 bases between. The CDR3 spells CASRGDSSYEQYF. In DNA, the CDR3 is TGTGCCAGCAGGGGGGACTCCTCCTACGAGCAGTACTTC.

The chain links TRBV6-5 to TRBJ2-7, with 8 bases lining up with TRBD2. The J segment lost 5 bases and the V segment lost 5 bases, leaving 8 bases of the junction unmatched. The CDR3 contains 14 residues. Germline V CDR1 and CDR2: MNHEY, SVGAGI. The CDR3 DNA sequence: TGTGCCAGCAGTCCTCGCGGGGGGCCCCACGAGCAGTACTTC. Amino acid sequence: CASSPRGGPHEQYF.

This chain links TRBV20-1 with TRBJ2-7; D call uncertain. Germline V lookup: CDR1 DFQATT, CDR2 SNEGSKA (reference sequence). This CDR3 contains 11 residues. V was shortened by 3 bases and J by 5 bases, with 8 bases between the two germline ends. This CDR3 is CSASTVHEQYF. In DNA form, the CDR3 reads TGCAGTGCTAGTACAGTTCACGAGCAGTACTTC.

This chain connects TRBV18 to TRBJ1-1, with 7 bases that match TRBD1. Looked up from germline, CDR1 is KGHSH and CDR2 is LQKENI. The CDR3 spans 13 residues. V dropped 5 bases and J dropped 7; count of bases not matched to a gene: 7. The CDR3 region is CASSIGTDYEAFF. DNA for the CDR3: TGTGCCAGCTCAATCGGGACAGACTATGAAGCTTTCTTT.

This chain joins TRBV29-1 and TRBJ1-1, with no clear D. V dropped 3 bases and J dropped 2 bases, with 4 bases sitting between them. The germline gives CDR1 SQVTM, CDR2 ANQGSEA. CDR3 length equals 11 residues. The CDR3 region has the DNA TGCAGCGTTGATGGCAACACTGAAGCTTTCTTT. Protein sequence: CSVDGNTEAFF.

The CDR3 sequence is CASSQVGLAGGETQYF. CDR3 bases: TGCGCCAGCAGCCAAGTAGGCCTAGCGGGAGGAGAGACCCAGTACTTC. This chain links TRBV4-1 with TRBJ2-5, with TRBD2 identical over 11 bases. Germline assignment: CDR1 MGHRA and CDR2 YSYEKL. Germline trimming cut 1 base from V and 4 bases from J; bases unmatched to any gene: 5. This CDR3 spans 16 amino acids.

The gene calls are TRBV12-5 and TRBJ2-7; 12 bases line up with TRBD2. Losses at the gene ends were 9 bases for V and 5 bases for J; bases not matched to a gene: 8. In germline, CDR1 is LGHNT, CDR2 FRNRAP. The CDR3 totals 14 residues. The CDR3, as DNA: TGTGCTAGCGGGGAGACTAGCGGGAGAAACGAGCAGTACTTC. It yields the protein CASGETSGRNEQYF.

This chain links TRBV4-1 with TRBJ2-7; 7 bases align to TRBD2. The CDR3 is 16 residues long. Germline CDR1 is MGHRA and CDR2 is YSYEKL. Losses at the gene ends were 4 bases for V and 0 bases for J; bases not matched to a gene: 9. Here the CDR3 DNA reads TGCGCCAGCAGCCTTAGCGGGTCCTCCATCTCCTACGAGCAGTACTTC. Protein: CASSLSGSSISYEQYF.

The V and J genes are TRBV29-1 and TRBJ1-1, with a tentative D call TRBD1 (5 bases). Trimming removed 1 base at V and 7 bases at J, with 22 bases between. Germline CDR1 SQVTM, CDR2 ANQGSEA. The CDR3 contains 16 residues. The CDR3: CSVEGGTRRGRGEAFF. For the CDR3, the DNA is TGCAGCGTTGAAGGGGGGACGAGGAGGGGTAGGGGTGAAGCTTTCTTT.

The gene calls are TRBV5-1 and TRBJ2-4, with TRBD1 matching 9 bases. V shed 0 bases and J 6 bases; nucleotides not matched to a gene: 4. The CDR3 is 15 residues long. CDR1 is SGHRS and CDR2 is YFSETQ in the germline V gene. The DNA for the CDR3 is TGCGCCAGCAGCTTGGGGGACAGGGATGCAAACATTCAGTACTTC. As protein: CASSLGDRDANIQYF.

This clone was counted a few times. The rearrangement uses TRBV29-1 and TRBJ1-1; 7 bases are shared with TRBD1. With V trimmed by 8 bases and J by 11 bases, 11 bases remained unmatched. CDR3 size: 11 residues. From germline, CDR1 is SQVTM and CDR2 ANQGSEA. CDR3 in DNA: TGCAGCACCCGGACAGGAGAAGCGGCTTTCTTT. Amino acid sequence: CSTRTGEAAFF.

V usage is TRBV21-1 and J usage is TRBJ1-2; the D segment call TRBD1 is taken from the table without a DNA check. TRBV21-1 has pseudogene status. The length of the CDR3 is 14 residues. The DNA for the CDR3 is TGTGCCAGCAGTGCGGACAGGGGGCGAGATGGCTACACCTTC. This gives the protein CASSADRGRDGYTF.

This clone was counted once. The chain couples TRBV18 to TRBJ2-7, with TRBD1 as a possible D gene (6 bases). Trimming removed 0 bases at V and 0 bases at J, with 9 bases between. The CDR3 spans 15 residues. Germline assignment: CDR1 KGHSH and CDR2 LQKENI. DNA of the CDR3: TGTGCCAGCTCACCACCGAGGGGGTTCTCCTACGAGCAGTACTTC. This sequence encodes CASSPPRGFSYEQYF.

In its sample, this clone was seen once. CDR3 sequence: CAWSPRGETQYF. CDR3 DNA sequence: TGTGCCTGGAGTCCCCGGGGGGAGACCCAGTACTTC. V usage is TRBV30 and J usage is TRBJ2-5, with a possible D match to TRBD2 (6 bases). Trimming took 2 bases from V and 5 from J, leaving 9 bases between them. CDR1 and CDR2 (germline): GTSNPN, SVGIG (reference sequence). The CDR3 contains 12 residues.

J is TRBJ2-1 and V is TRBV6-2 or TRBV6-3; 10 bases are shared with TRBD2. This CDR3 comprises 15 residues. V shed 4 bases, J shed 8 bases, and the junction held 8 bases outside the gene matches. Germline V lookup: CDR1 MNHEY, CDR2 SVGEGT. Here the CDR3 reads CASSSSLAGVDEQFF. In nucleotides, the CDR3 is TGTGCCAGCAGTTCATCCCTAGCGGGAGTCGATGAGCAGTTCTTC.

This clone was observed a handful of times. The chain couples TRBV10-3 to TRBJ2-7; a weak D match, TRBD1 (7 bases). This CDR3 contains 12 residues. The V and J ends lost 8 bases and 7 bases respectively, with 15 bases between them. Germline CDR1 is ENHRY and CDR2 is SYGVKD. The DNA for the CDR3 is TGTGCCATCGCGCTCAGGGGGGAAGAGCAGTACTTC. Its protein product is CAIALRGEEQYF.

The chain has TRBV5-1 and TRBJ2-1; TRBD2 matches at 8 bases. Germline V gene data show CDR1 as SGHRS and CDR2 as YFSETQ. V lost 4 bases, J lost 6 bases, and 6 bases stayed unmatched. The CDR3 runs to 14 residues. CDR3 protein: CASSTWTSSNEQFF. The CDR3, as DNA: TGCGCCAGCAGCACCTGGACTAGCAGCAATGAGCAGTTCTTC.

This sequence joins TRBV6-5 and TRBJ2-7; 9 bases line up with TRBD1. V gave up 5 bases and J gave up 0 bases; unmatched junction bases: 2. From germline, CDR1 is MNHEY and CDR2 SVGAGI. The CDR3 spans 14 residues. The CDR3 reads CASSRTGVSYEQYF. The CDR3, as DNA: TGTGCCAGCAGTCGGACAGGGGTCTCCTACGAGCAGTACTTC.

The V gene is TRBV2, the J gene TRBJ2-2, with D maybe TRBD1 (5 bases). CDR1 SNHLY and CDR2 FYNNEI come from the germline V gene. The CDR3 runs to 14 residues. Trimming stripped 4 bases from V and 1 base from J, with 7 bases between. The CDR3 coding sequence is TGTGCCAGCAGTGCAGGGATGAACACCGGGGAGCTGTTTTTT. It yields the protein CASSAGMNTGELFF.

This clone appeared once. This chain joins TRBV24-1 and TRBJ1-6; the D is unclear. This CDR3 is 14 amino acids long. Germline-derived CDR1 and CDR2 are KGHDR and SFDVKD. V was clipped by 5 bases and J by 9 bases, with 13 bases between them. The chain's CDR3 is CATSGPFAGSPLHF. In nucleotides, the CDR3 is TGTGCCACCAGTGGGCCGTTCGCAGGTTCACCCCTCCACTTT.

The rearrangement uses TRBV6-5 and TRBJ2-7, with TRBD1 matching over 10 bases. Germline V gene data show CDR1 as MNHEY and CDR2 as SVGAGI. The CDR3 sequence is 15 residues long. Losses at the gene ends were 6 bases for V and 3 bases for J; bases not matched to a gene: 8. CDR3 sequence: CASSLGRTGGYEQYF. Written as DNA, the CDR3 is TGTGCCAGCAGCCTGGGCCGGACAGGGGGCTACGAGCAGTACTTC.